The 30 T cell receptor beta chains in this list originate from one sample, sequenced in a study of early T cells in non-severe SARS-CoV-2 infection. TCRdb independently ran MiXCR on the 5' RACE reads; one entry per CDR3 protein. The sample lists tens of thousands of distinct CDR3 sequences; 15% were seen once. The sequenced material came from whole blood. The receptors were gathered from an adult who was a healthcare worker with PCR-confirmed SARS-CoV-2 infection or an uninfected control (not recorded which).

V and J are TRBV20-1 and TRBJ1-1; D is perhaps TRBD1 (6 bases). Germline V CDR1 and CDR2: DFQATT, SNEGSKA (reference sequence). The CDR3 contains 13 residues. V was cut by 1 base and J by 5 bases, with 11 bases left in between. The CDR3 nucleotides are TGCAGTGCTAGAGGCAGGGGCAGGACTGAAGCTTTCTTT. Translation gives CSARGRGRTEAFF.

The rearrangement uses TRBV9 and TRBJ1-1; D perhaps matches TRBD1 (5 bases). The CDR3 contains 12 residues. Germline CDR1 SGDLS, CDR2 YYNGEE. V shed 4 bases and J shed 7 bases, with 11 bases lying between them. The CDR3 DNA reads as TGTGCCAGCAGCACAAGGGACGGTGAAGCTTTCTTT. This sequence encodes CASSTRDGEAFF.

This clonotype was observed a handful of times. Here the CDR3 reads CASSDESFKDTQYF. In nucleotides, the CDR3 is TGCGCCAGCAGTGATGAATCCTTTAAGGATACGCAGTATTTT. The rearrangement links TRBV10-2 to TRBJ2-3, with D hard to call. V lost 3 bases and J 6 bases, leaving 13 bases between the germline ends. Germline CDR1 and CDR2: WSHSY and SAAADI. The CDR3 has 14 residues.

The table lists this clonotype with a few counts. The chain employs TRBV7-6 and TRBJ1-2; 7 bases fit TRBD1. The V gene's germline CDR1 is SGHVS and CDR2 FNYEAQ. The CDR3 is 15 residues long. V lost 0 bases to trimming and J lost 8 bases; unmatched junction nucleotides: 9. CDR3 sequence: CASSLANRGRSGYTF. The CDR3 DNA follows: TGTGCCAGCAGCTTAGCCAACAGGGGTAGGAGCGGCTACACCTTC.

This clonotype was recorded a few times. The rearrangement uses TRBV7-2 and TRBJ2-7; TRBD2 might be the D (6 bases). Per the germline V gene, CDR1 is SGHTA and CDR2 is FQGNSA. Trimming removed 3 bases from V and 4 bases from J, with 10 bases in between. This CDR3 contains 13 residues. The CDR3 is CASSFGGKYEQYF. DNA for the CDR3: TGTGCCAGCAGCTTTGGCGGGAAATACGAGCAGTACTTC. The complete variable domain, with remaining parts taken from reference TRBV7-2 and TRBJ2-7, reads GAGVSQSPSNKVTEKGKDVELRCDPISGHTALYWYRQSLGQGLEFLIYFQGNSAPDKSGLPSDRFSAERTGGSVSTLTIQRTQQEDSAVYLCASSFGGKYEQYFGPGTRLTVT.

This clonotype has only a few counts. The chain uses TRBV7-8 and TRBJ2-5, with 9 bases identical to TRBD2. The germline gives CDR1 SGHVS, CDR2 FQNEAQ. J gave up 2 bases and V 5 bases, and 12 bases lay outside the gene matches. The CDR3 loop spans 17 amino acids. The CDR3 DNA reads TGTGCCAGCAGCCCCCTAATGGCGGGAGGGATACAAGAGACCCAGTACTTC. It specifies CASSPLMAGGIQETQYF. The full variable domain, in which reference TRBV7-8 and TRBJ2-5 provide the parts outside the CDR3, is GAGVSQSPRYKVAKRGQDVALRCDPISGHVSLFWYQQALGQGPEFLTYFQNEAQLDKSGLPSDRFFAERPEGSVSTLKIQRTQQEDSAVYLCASSPLMAGGIQETQYFGPGTRLLVL.

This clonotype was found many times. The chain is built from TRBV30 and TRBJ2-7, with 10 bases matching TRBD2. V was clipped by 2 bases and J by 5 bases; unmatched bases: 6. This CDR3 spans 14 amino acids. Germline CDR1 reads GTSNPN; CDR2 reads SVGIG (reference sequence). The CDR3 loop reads CAWSRGLAVDEQYF. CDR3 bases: TGTGCCTGGAGTCGAGGACTAGCGGTCGACGAGCAGTACTTC.

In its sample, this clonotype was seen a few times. CDR3: CASSQTSGSWNEQFF. In DNA form, the CDR3 reads TGTGCCAGCAGCCAAACTAGCGGGAGTTGGAATGAGCAGTTCTTC. J is TRBJ2-1 and V is TRBV7-6; 11 nucleotides agree with TRBD2. Germline lookup yields CDR1 SGHVS and CDR2 FNYEAQ. V was clipped by 5 bases and J by 7 bases; unmatched bases: 7. The CDR3 runs to 15 residues.

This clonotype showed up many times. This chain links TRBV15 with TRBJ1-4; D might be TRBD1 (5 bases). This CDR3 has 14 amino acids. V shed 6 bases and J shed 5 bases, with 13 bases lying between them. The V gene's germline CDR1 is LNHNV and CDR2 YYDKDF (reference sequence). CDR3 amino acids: CATSDLRGNEKLFF. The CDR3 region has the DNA TGTGCCACCAGTGACCTCCGGGGCAATGAAAAACTGTTTTTT.

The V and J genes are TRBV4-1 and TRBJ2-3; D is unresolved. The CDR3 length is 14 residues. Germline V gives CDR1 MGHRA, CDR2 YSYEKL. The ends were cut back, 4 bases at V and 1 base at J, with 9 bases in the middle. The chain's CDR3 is CASSPREGTDTQYF. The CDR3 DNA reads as TGCGCCAGCAGCCCACGTGAGGGCACAGATACGCAGTATTTT.

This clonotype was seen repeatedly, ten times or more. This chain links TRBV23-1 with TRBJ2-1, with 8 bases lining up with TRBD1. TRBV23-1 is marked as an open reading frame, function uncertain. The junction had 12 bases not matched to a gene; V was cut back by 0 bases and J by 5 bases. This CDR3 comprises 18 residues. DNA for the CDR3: TGCGCCAGCAGTCAATCGTTCCAATCCGGGACAGGCGACAATGAGCAGTTCTTC. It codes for CASSQSFQSGTGDNEQFF.

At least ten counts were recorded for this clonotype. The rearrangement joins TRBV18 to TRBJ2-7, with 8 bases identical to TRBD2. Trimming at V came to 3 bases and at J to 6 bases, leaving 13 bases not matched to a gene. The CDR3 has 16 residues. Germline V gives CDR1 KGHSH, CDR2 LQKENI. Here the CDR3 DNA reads TGTGCCAGCTCACCGCGAGGTCCGGGAGGGCCCATCGAGCAGTACTTC. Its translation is CASSPRGPGGPIEQYF.

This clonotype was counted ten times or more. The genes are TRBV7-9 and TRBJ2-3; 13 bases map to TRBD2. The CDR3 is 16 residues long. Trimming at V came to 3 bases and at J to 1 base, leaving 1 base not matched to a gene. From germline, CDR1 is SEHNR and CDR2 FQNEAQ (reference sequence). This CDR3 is CASSLGLAGRTDTQYF. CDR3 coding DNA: TGTGCCAGCAGCTTGGGACTAGCGGGACGCACAGATACGCAGTATTTT. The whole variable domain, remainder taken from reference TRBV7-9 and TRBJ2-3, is DTGVSQNPRHKITKRGQNVTFRCDPISEHNRLYWYRQTLGQGPEFLTYFQNEAQLEKSRLLSDRFSAERPKGSFSTLEIQRTEQGDSAMYLCASSLGLAGRTDTQYFGPGTRLTVL.

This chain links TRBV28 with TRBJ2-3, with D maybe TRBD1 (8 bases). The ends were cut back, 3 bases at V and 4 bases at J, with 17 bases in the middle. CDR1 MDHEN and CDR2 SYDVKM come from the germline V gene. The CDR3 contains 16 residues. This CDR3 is CASSFPTGEGADTQYF. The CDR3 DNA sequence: TGTGCCAGCAGTTTCCCGACAGGGGAGGGGGCAGATACGCAGTATTTT.

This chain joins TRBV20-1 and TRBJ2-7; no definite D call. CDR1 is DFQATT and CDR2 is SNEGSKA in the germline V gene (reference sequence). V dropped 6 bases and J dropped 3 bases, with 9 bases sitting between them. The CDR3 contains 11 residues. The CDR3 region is CSAPDFYEQYF. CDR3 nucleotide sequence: TGCAGTGCCCCCGACTTCTACGAGCAGTACTTC.

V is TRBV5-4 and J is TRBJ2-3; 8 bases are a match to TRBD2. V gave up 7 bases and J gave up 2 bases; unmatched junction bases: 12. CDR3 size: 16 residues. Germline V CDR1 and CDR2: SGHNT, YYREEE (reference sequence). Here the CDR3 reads CASGSVSGRATDTQYF. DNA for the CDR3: TGTGCCAGCGGTTCAGTCAGCGGGAGAGCCACAGATACGCAGTATTTT.

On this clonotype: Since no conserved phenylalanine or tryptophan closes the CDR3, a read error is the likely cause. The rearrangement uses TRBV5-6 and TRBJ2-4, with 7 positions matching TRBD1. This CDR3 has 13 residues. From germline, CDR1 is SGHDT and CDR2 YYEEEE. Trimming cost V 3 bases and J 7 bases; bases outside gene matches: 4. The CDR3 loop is CASSWGTDNIQYY. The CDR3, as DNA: TGTGCCAGCAGCTGGGGGACAGACAACATTCAGTACTAC.

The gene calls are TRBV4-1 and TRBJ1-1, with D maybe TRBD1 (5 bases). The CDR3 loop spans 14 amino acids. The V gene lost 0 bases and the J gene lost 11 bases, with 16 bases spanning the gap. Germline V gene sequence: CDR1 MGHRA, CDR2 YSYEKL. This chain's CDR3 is CASSQEDRGRGAFF. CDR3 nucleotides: TGCGCCAGCAGCCAAGAAGACCGCGGAAGGGGCGCTTTCTTT.

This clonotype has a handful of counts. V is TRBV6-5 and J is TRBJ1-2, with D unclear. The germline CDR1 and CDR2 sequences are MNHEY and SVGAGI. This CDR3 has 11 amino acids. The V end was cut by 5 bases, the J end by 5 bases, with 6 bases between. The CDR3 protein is CASSSGYGYTF. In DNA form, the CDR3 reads TGTGCCAGCAGTAGCGGGTATGGCTACACCTTC.

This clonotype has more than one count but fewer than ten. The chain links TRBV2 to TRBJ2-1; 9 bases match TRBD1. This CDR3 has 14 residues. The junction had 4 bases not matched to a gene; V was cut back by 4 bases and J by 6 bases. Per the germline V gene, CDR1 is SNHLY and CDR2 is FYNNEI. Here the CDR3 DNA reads TGTGCCAGCAGTGGTGGACAGGGGACCAATGAGCAGTTCTTC. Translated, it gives CASSGGQGTNEQFF.

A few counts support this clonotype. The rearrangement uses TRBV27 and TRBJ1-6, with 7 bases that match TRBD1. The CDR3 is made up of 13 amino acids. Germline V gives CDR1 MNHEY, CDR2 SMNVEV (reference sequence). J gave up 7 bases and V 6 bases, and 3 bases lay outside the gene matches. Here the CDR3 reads CASRLTGNSPLHF. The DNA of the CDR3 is TGTGCCAGCAGGCTGACAGGGAATTCACCCCTCCACTTT.

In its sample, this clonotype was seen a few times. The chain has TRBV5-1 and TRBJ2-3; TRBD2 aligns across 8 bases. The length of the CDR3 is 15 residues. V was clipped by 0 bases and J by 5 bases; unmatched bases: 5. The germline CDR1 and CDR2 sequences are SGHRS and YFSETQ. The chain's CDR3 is CASSLDAGGRDTQYF. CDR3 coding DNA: TGCGCCAGCAGCTTGGATGCGGGAGGTAGAGATACGCAGTATTTT.

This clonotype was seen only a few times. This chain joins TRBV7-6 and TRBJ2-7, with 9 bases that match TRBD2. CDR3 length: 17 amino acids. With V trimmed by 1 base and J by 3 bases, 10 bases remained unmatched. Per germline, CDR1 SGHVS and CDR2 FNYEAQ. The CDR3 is CASSLGSSGRPVYEQYF. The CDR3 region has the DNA TGTGCCAGCAGCTTAGGTAGTAGCGGGAGACCGGTCTACGAGCAGTACTTC.

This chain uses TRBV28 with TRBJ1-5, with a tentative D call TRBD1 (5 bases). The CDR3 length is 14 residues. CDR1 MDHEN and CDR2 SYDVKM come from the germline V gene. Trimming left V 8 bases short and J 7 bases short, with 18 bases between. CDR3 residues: CASASVEGQQPQHF. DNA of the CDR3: TGTGCCAGCGCTTCCGTCGAGGGGCAGCAGCCCCAGCATTTT.

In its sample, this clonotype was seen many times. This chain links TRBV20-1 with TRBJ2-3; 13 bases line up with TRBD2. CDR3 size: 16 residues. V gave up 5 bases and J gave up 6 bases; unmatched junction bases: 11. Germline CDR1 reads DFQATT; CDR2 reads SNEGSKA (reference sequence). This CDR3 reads CSAGATSGRMLDTQYF. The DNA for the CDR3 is TGCAGTGCTGGAGCGACTAGCGGGAGGATGTTGGATACGCAGTATTTT.

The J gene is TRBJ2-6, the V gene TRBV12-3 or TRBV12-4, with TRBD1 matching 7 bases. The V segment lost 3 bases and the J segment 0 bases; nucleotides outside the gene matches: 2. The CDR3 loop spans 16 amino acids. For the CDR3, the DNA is TGTGCCAGCAGTTTGGACAGGACCTCTGGGGCCAACGTCCTGACTTTC. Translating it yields CASSLDRTSGANVLTF.

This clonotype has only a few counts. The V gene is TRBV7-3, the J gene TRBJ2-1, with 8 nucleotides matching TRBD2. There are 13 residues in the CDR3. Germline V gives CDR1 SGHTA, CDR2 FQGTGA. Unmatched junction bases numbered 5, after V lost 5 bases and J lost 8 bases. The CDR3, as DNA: TGTGCCAGCAGCCCGGGACTAGGAGATGAGCAGTTCTTC. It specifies CASSPGLGDEQFF.

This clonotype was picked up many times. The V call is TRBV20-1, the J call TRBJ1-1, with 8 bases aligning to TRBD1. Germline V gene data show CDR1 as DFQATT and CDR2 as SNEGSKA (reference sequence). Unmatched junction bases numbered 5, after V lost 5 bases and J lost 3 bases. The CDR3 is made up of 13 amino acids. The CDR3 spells CSALDRGYTEAFF. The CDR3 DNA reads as TGCAGTGCTCTCGACAGGGGTTACACTGAAGCTTTCTTT.

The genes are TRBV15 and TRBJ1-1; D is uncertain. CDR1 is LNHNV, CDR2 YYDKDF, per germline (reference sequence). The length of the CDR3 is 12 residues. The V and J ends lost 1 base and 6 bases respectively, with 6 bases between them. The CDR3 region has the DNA TGTGCCACCAGCAGAGGATGGGCTGAAGCTTTCTTT. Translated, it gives CATSRGWAEAFF.

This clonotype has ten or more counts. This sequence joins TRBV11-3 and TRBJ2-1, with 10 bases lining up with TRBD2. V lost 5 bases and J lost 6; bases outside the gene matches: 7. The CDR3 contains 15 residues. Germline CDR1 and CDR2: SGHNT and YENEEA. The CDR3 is CASSPAGGFFNEQFF. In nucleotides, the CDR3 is TGTGCCAGCAGCCCAGCGGGAGGGTTTTTCAATGAGCAGTTCTTC.